This TCR beta chain was profiled in a study of blood T cell repertoires in COVID-19. The wider study: Samples came from the United States, Italy and Spain, spanning acute and convalescent COVID-19. In each case, the material was cDNA or gDNA derived from T cells, B-cell-depleted T cells, or PBMCs.

V was clipped by 2 bases and J by 8 bases, with 9 bases between them. This CDR3 contains 13 residues. How the authors handled the data: Reference gene primers were amplified, and this amplification served to estimate nucleated cell counts. Profiling relied on immunoSEQ multiplex PCR, and the TCRdb table lists in-frame clones only, not all of them. Clone size and V and J calls were adopted from that table, with D and trimming inferred from the DNA. Altogether about 360,000 clones are present, around four fifths being singletons, with the ten largest covering 2.5% to 3%. V and J are TRBV12-3 or TRBV12-4 and TRBJ1-4; D call uncertain. The sequence was collected from a man younger than 45 with active or convalescent COVID-19. Sequenced material: peripheral blood. This CDR3 is CASSLKYREKLFF. The CDR3 DNA sequence: TGTGCCAGCAGTTTAAAGTACCGGGAAAAACTGTTTTTT.